The entry below gives a single T cell receptor beta chain sequence along with its context. Its antigen is not identified. Clones were read by immunoSEQ multiplex PCR, and TCRdb kept only the in-frame ones, dropping some. The table records about 50,000 clones, 88% of them present only once. This record belongs to a study of OX40 agonist ivuxolimab in advanced cancers. Germline CDR1 reads SGHRS; CDR2 reads YFSETQ. Trimming pared 5 bases from V and 5 bases from J, leaving 17 bases between. The CDR3 covers 14 residues. General study findings and limits: The study found that CD8+ T cells averaged more expanded clones than CD4+.

This clonotype was obtained from an adult with an advanced solid tumor such as melanoma, head and neck, liver or kidney cancer. The rearrangement uses TRBV5-1 and TRBJ2-7, with D possibly TRBD1 on 5 matching bases. The starting material was CD4+ or CD8+ T cells sorted from blood, obtained in a trial of the OX40 agonist ivuxolimab. CDR3 in DNA: TGCGCCAGCAGAACCCTCTCAGGGTCCCACGAGCAGTACTTC. This translates into CASRTLSGSHEQYF. The full variable domain, its missing parts supplied by reference TRBV5-1 and TRBJ2-7, is KAGVTQTPRYLIKTRGQQVTLSCSPISGHRSVSWYQQTPGQGLQFLFEYFSETQRNKGNFPGRFSGRQFSNSRSEMNVSTLELGDSALYLCASRTLSGSHEQYFGPGTRLTVT.